Sequencing of this TCR beta chain was carried out in a study of shared clonotypes between healthy human individuals. Repertoires were generated with immunoSEQ multiplex PCR, while TCRdb's copy carries only in-frame clones and drops some. The sample carries approximately 530,000 clones, 95% to 97% recorded once. Whole-study results and caveats: Some naive CD4 clonotypes, 5% to 5.5%, turned up in common across a few donors.

The CDR3 consists of 12 residues. Germline V gives CDR1 MNHEY, CDR2 SMNVEV (reference sequence). The V end lost 3 bases, the J end lost 6 bases, and 6 bases lay between the germline ends. About this clone itself: Its antigen is currently unknown.

The clonotype was recovered from a woman aged 25-40 years in good health. This rearrangement joins TRBV27 to TRBJ1-5; D is undetermined. The material sequenced was naive CD4+ T cells sorted from blood. Documented subset: CD45RA+ positively selected. The CDR3 DNA follows: TGTGCCAGCAGTTTCTGGGGTCAGCCCCAGCATTTT. Translation: CASSFWGQPQHF.